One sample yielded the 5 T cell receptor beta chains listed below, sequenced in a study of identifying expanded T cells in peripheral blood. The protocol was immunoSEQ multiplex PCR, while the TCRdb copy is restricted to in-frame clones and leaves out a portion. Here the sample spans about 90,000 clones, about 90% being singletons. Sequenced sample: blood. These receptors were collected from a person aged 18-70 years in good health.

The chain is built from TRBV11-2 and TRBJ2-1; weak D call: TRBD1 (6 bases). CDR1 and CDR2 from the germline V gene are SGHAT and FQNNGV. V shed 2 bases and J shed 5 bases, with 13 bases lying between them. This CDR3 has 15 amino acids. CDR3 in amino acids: CASSLLQGVNNEQFF. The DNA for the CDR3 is TGTGCCAGCAGCTTACTACAGGGCGTTAACAATGAGCAGTTCTTC.

For the CDR3, the DNA is TGCAGCGTGACCGTGGGTTCCTACGAGCAGTACTTC. It yields the protein CSVTVGSYEQYF. The chain combines TRBV29-1 with TRBJ2-7, with D unresolved. The CDR3 covers 12 residues. Germline values: CDR1 SQVTM, CDR2 ANQGSEA. The germline V and J ends were trimmed by 6 bases and 1 base, with 10 bases remaining between them.

CDR3 bases: TGCGCCAGCAGCGTAGGTGACAGGGGAAAGCAGTTCTTC. This sequence encodes CASSVGDRGKQFF. This sequence joins TRBV5-1 and TRBJ2-1; 8 positions agree with TRBD1. CDR3 length: 13 residues. Looked up from germline, CDR1 is SGHRS and CDR2 is YFSETQ. Losses at the gene ends were 4 bases for V and 11 bases for J; bases not matched to a gene: 8. The entire variable domain, with the rest obtained from reference TRBV5-1 and TRBJ2-1, is as follows: KAGVTQTPRYLIKTRGQQVTLSCSPISGHRSVSWYQQTPGQGLQFLFEYFSETQRNKGNFPGRFSGRQFSNSRSEMNVSTLELGDSALYLCASSVGDRGKQFFGPGTRLTVL.

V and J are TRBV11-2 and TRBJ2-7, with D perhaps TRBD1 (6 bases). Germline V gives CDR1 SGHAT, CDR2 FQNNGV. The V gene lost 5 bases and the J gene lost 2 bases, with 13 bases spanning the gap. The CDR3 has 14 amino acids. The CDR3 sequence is CASSHRTATYEQYF. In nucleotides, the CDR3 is TGTGCCAGCAGCCACCGGACAGCTACCTACGAGCAGTACTTC.

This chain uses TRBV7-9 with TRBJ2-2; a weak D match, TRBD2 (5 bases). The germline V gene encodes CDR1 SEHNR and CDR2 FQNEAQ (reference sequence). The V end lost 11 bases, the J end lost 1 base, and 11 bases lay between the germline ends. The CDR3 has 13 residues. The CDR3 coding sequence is TGTGCCCCGGGAATAATGAACACCGGGGAGCTGTTTTTT. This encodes CAPGIMNTGELFF. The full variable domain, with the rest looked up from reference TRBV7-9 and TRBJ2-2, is DTGVSQNPRHKITKRGQNVTFRCDPISEHNRLYWYRQTLGQGPEFLTYFQNEAQLEKSRLLSDRFSAERPKGSFSTLEIQRTEQGDSAMYLCAPGIMNTGELFFGEGSRLTVL.